This entry lists 4 T cell receptor beta chains sequenced from one sample in a study of follicular helper T cells after annual influenza vaccination. Sequencing used immunoSEQ multiplex PCR; TCRdb keeps in-frame clones, though not all of them. The sample yields thousands of clones, roughly 85% seen once. Time point noted: 2015-2016 season, pre-vaccination. The material was CXCR5+ CD38- circulating T follicular helper cells from blood, obtained on the day of influenza vaccination. Subset: circulating Tfh, non-naive CD4+CXCR5+PD-1+ (ICOS+CD38+ or ICOS-CD38-). The receptors derive from an adult who received the influenza vaccine.

The chain recombines TRBV6-6 with TRBJ2-6; either TRBD1 or TRBD2 may supply D (5 bases each). This CDR3 region has 16 residues. Germline CDR1 and CDR2: MNHNY and SVGAGI (reference sequence). V dropped 6 bases and J dropped 0 bases, with 12 bases sitting between them. The CDR3 DNA sequence: TGTGCCAGCAGGGACATGGACTCCTCTGGGGCCAACGTCCTGACTTTC. Its protein is CASRDMDSSGANVLTF.

The gene calls are TRBV11-1 and TRBJ1-5; no reliable D call. Germline CDR1 is SGHAT and CDR2 is FQDESV (reference sequence). V dropped 1 base and J dropped 3 bases, with 4 bases sitting between them. The CDR3 totals 13 residues. The DNA of the CDR3 is TGTGCCAGCAGCTTAGGTTTCAATCAGCCCCAGCATTTT. Translated, it gives CASSLGFNQPQHF.

The rearrangement uses TRBV9 and TRBJ2-3; D might be TRBD1 (5 bases). Germline V gene data show CDR1 as SGDLS and CDR2 as YYNGEE. Between the trimmed V and J ends, which lost 4 bases and 0 bases, there was a span of 12 bases. The length of the CDR3 is 15 residues. The DNA of the CDR3 is TGTGCCAGCAGCCCTGGGGCTACTAGCACAGATACGCAGTATTTT. It encodes CASSPGATSTDTQYF.

The rearrangement joins TRBV6-6 to TRBJ1-5; possibly TRBD1 for D (5 bases). V was trimmed by 11 bases and J by 4 bases, leaving 12 bases between them. This CDR3 comprises 12 residues. In germline, CDR1 is MNHNY, CDR2 SVGAGI (reference sequence). The CDR3 here is CAGQQPNQPQHF. CDR3 sequence (DNA): TGTGCCGGACAACAGCCAAATCAGCCCCAGCATTTT.